These T cell receptor beta chains were read from a single sample in a study of PD-1 and CTLA-4 blockade in melanoma. Measured with immunoSEQ multiplex PCR; TCRdb has only the in-frame clones, and not every one. This table holds about 16,000 clones, 70% found once. Sample: CD8+ T cells from peripheral blood, taken from a patient given anti-PD-1 treatment. Every receptor here comes from a human donor with melanoma. Each CDR3 is given with its conserved first and last residue. The D gene is left open where the match is weak. Clone size is shown for a subset of rows, as once, few, many or a class of expanded clone.

clone size,J gene,D gene,V gene,CDR3 DNA,CDR3 protein
NA,TRBJ2-7,NA,TRBV2,TGTGCCAGCAGTGAAGGGGCCTACGAGCAGTACTTC,CASSEGAYEQYF
NA,TRBJ1-2,NA,TRBV6-5,TGTGCCAGCAGTTACGACCTTTATGGCTACACCTTC,CASSYDLYGYTF
NA,TRBJ2-1,NA,TRBV4-1,TGCGCCAGCAGCCAAGGATCTCCCCGGAGCTCCTACAATGAGCAGTTCTTC,CASSQGSPRSSYNEQFF
NA,TRBJ2-7,TRBD2,TRBV19,TGTGCCAGTAGCGTATCCCTAGCGGCCTACGAGCAGTACTTC,CASSVSLAAYEQYF
NA,TRBJ2-2,TRBD2,TRBV15,TGTGCCACGCGGGGAGGGAGGGTTCAATACACCGGGGAGCTGTTTTTT,CATRGGRVQYTGELFF
NA,TRBJ1-1,NA,TRBV19,TGTGCCAGTAGTATCACAGGCATGAACACTGAAGCTTTCTTT,CASSITGMNTEAFF
once,TRBJ2-1,NA,TRBV7-9,TGTGCCAGCAGCCCCGAGGGGGGGAGGTCAAACAATGAGCAGTTCTTC,CASSPEGGRSNNEQFF
NA,TRBJ2-7,NA,TRBV7-7,TGTGCTAGCAGCTTTGGTGAGGGAACTTCCTACGAGCAGTACTTC,CASSFGEGTSYEQYF
NA,TRBJ1-1,NA,TRBV6-5,TGTGCCAGCAGTTCGGACAGCTCAGGGACCACTGAAGCTTTCTTT,CASSSDSSGTTEAFF
NA,TRBJ1-6,NA,TRBV7-9,TGTGCCAGCAGCTTAGCCTTATCCACCGGGACACGATATAATTCACCCCTCCACTTT,CASSLALSTGTRYNSPLHF
NA,TRBJ2-7,NA,TRBV20-1,TGCAGTGCTGGTCCCAAAACCGAGCAGTACTTC,CSAGPKTEQYF
NA,TRBJ1-2,TRBD1,TRBV6-5,TGTGCCAGCAAGAGACAGGGAAATCACTATGGCTACACCTTC,CASKRQGNHYGYTF
NA,TRBJ1-1,NA,TRBV15,TGTGCCACCAGCTCCCTACAGGGTTACACTGAAGCTTTCTTT,CATSSLQGYTEAFF
NA,TRBJ2-7,NA,TRBV30,TGTGCCTGGCGATACCCGACGGGCAGCTCCTACGAGCAGTACTTC,CAWRYPTGSSYEQYF
NA,TRBJ2-3,NA,TRBV7-6,TGTGCCAGCAGCTTAGTCCCAGACTACACAGATACGCAGTATTTT,CASSLVPDYTDTQYF